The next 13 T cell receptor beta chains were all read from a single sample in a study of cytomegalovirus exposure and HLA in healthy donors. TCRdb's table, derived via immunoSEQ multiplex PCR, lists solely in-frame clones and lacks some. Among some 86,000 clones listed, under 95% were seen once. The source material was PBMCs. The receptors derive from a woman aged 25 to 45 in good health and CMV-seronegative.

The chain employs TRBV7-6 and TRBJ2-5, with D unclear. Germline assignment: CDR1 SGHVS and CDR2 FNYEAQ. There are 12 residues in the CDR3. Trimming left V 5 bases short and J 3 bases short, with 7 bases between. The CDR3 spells CASSKIEETQYF. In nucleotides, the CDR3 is TGTGCCAGCAGCAAGATAGAAGAGACCCAGTACTTC.

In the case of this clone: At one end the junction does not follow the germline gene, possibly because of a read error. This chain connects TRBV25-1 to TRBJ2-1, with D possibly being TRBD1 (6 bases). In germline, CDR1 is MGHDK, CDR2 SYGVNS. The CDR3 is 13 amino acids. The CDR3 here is CASTQGSGTMLIF. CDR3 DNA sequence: TGTGCCAGCACTCAAGGGTCCGGGACAATGCTCATCTTC.

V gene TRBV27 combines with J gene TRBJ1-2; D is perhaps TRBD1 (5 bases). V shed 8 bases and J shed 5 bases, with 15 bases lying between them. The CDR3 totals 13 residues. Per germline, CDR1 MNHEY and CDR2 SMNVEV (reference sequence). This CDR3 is CASASSRQYGYTF. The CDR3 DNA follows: TGTGCCAGCGCCTCAAGCAGACAGTATGGCTACACCTTC.

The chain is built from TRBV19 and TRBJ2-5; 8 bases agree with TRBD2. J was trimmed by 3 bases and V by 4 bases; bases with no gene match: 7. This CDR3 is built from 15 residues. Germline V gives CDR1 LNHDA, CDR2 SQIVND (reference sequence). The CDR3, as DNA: TGTGCCAGTAGTAGGGGGAGCGGGGGCGAAGAGACCCAGTACTTC. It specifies CASSRGSGGEETQYF.

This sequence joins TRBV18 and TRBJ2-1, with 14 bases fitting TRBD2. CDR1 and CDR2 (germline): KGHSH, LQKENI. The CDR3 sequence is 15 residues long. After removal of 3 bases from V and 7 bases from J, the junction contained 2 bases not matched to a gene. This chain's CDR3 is CASSPGLAGANEQFF. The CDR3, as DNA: TGTGCCAGCTCACCGGGACTAGCGGGAGCGAATGAGCAGTTCTTC.

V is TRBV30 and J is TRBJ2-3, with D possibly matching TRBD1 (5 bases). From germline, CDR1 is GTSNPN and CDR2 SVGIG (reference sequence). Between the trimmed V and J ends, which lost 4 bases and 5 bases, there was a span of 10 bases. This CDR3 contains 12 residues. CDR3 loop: CAWIDRGDTQYF. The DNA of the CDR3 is TGTGCCTGGATCGATAGGGGAGATACGCAGTATTTT.

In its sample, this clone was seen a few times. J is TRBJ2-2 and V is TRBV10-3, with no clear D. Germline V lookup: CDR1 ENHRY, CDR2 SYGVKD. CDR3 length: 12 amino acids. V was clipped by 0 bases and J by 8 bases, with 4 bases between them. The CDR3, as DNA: TGTGCCATCAGTGAGTCAGCAGGGGAGCTGTTTTTT. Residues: CAISESAGELFF.

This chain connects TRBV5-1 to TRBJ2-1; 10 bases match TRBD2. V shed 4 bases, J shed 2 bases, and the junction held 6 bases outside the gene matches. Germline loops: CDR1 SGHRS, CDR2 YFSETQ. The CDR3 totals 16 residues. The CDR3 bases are TGCGCCAGCAGCCCTGCAGCGGGAGGGCCCTACAATGAGCAGTTCTTC. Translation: CASSPAAGGPYNEQFF.

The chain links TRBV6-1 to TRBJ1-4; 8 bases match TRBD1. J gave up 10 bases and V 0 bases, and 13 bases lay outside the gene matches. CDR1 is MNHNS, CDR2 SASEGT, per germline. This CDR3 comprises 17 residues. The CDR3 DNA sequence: TGTGCCAGCAGTGAAGCCACAAAAGGACAGGGAAGATCAAAACTGTTTTTT. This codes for CASSEATKGQGRSKLFF.

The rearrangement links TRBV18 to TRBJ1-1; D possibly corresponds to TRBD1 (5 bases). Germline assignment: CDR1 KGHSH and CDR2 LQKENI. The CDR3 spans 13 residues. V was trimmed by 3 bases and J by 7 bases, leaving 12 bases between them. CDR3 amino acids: CASSPRPQGEAFF. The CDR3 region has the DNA TGTGCCAGCTCACCTCGTCCCCAGGGTGAAGCTTTCTTT.

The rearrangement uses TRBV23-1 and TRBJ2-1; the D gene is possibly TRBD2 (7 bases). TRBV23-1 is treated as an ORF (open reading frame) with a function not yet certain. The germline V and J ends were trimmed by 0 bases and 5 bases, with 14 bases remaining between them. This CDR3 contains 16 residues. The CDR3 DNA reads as TGCGCCAGCAGTCAATCGGCCAGGGGAGGGAACAATGAGCAGTTCTTC. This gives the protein CASSQSARGGNNEQFF.

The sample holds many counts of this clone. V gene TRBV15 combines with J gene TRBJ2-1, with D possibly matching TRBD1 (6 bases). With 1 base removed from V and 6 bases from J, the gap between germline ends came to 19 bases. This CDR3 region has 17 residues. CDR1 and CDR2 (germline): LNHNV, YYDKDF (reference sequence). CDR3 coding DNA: TGTGCCACCAGCAGAGGTGGTAGGGGGAGAATCCCCAATGAGCAGTTCTTC. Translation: CATSRGGRGRIPNEQFF.

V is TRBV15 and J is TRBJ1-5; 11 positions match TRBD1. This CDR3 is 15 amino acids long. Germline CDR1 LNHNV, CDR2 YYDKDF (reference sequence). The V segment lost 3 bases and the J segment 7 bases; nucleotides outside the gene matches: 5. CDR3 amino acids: CATSRHRDRGQPQHF. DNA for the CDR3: TGTGCCACCAGCAGGCACCGGGACAGGGGGCAGCCCCAGCATTTT.